Given below is one T cell receptor (beta chain) in context. No antigen is known for it. The data were obtained in a study of beta chain features in type 1 diabetes. Regarding the study as a whole: Small HLA sub-analyses could not settle whether HLA shapes TCRB rearrangement. The study found that naive, central memory and Treg TCRB repertoires appeared more similar in patients than in healthy donors.

The authors reverse transcribed all of the isolated RNA, so sequencing captured expressed TCRB transcripts. Repertoires were generated with immunoSEQ multiplex PCR, while TCRdb's copy carries only in-frame clones and drops some. This table has 430,000 or so clones, 9.5% to 12% appearing once. The CDR3 length is 15 residues. Per germline, CDR1 SGDLS and CDR2 YYNGEE. V lost 3 bases and J lost 5, with 15 bases in between. This TCR derives from a woman between 18 and 30 years old in good health. The chain joins TRBV9 to TRBJ1-5, with D possibly TRBD1 on 6 matching bases. Sequenced sample: naive CD4+ T cells from blood. Written as DNA, the CDR3 is TGTGCCAGCAGCGCACAGGGTAGTAGGGATCAGCCCCAGCATTTT. Protein product: CASSAQGSRDQPQHF.